These 17 T cell receptor beta chains were all obtained from the same sample, sequenced in a study of PD-L1 blockade in urothelial cancer (dated by TCRdb to about 2017). The library was made by the immunoSEQ multiplex PCR assay. TCRdb took over this immuneACCESS table, retaining in-frame rearrangements with V and J assigned. Such tables are incomplete; in checked studies, under half of the missing clones stem from an unresolved V gene, and the remainder is unexplained. The sample table contains roughly 45,000 clones; only one count was recorded for 83% of them. The ten largest clonotypes hold about 15% of the sample. The time point label, read with the paper, signifies: peripheral blood 6 weeks after treatment start. The source was PBMCs, collected around atezolizumab (anti-PD-L1) treatment. These TCRs come from a man between 60 and 70 years old with urothelial cancer.

This clone showed up just once. CDR3 nucleotide sequence: TGTGCCAGCAGTGAAATGGGCCTCCAAGAGACCCAGTACTTC. Its protein product is CASSEMGLQETQYF. The chain links TRBV6-1 to TRBJ2-5; D not resolved. V lost 2 bases and J lost 1, with 8 bases in between. There are 14 residues in the CDR3. Per germline, CDR1 MNHNS and CDR2 SASEGT.

This clone ranks as medium-sized. The chain joins TRBV6-5 to TRBJ2-2; 7 nucleotides line up with TRBD2. CDR1 is MNHEY and CDR2 is SVGAGI in the germline V gene. V lost 6 bases and J lost 5; bases outside the gene matches: 9. This CDR3 region has 15 residues. DNA for the CDR3: TGTGCCAGCAGCTACGGGGGGAGCGGGACCGGGGAGCTGTTTTTT. Protein sequence: CASSYGGSGTGELFF.

This clone has more than one count but fewer than ten. The chain carries TRBV5-4 and TRBJ2-5, with 10 bases fitting TRBD2. The J segment lost 5 bases and the V segment lost 4 bases, leaving 14 bases of the junction unmatched. The CDR3 runs 17 residues. CDR1 SGHNT and CDR2 YYREEE come from the germline V gene (reference sequence). CDR3 sequence (DNA): TGTGCCAGCAGCCCAACTAGCGGGGTCGGCTTAGGGGAGACCCAGTACTTC. Translated: CASSPTSGVGLGETQYF.

The J gene is TRBJ2-1, the V gene TRBV28, with 11 nucleotides matching TRBD2. Germline V lookup: CDR1 MDHEN, CDR2 SYDVKM. Trimming took 6 bases from V and 8 from J; bases not matched to a gene: 9. This CDR3 contains 15 residues. In DNA, the CDR3 is TGTGCCAGCAGCAAAACTAGCGGGGGTTTCGATGAGCAGTTCTTC. The encoded protein is CASSKTSGGFDEQFF.

The V gene is TRBV5-4, the J gene TRBJ2-3, with D possibly being TRBD1 (6 bases). Trimming left V 4 bases short and J 0 bases short, with 12 bases between. The CDR3 extends over 15 amino acids. Germline CDR1 SGHNT, CDR2 YYREEE (reference sequence). The CDR3 bases are TGTGCCAGCAGCCGGAGGACAGCAAGCACAGATACGCAGTATTTT. Translating gives CASSRRTASTDTQYF.

This chain connects TRBV5-4 to TRBJ2-1, with 12 bases aligning to TRBD2. CDR3 length: 18 residues. The J segment lost 6 bases and the V segment lost 1 base, leaving 11 bases of the junction unmatched. Germline V gives CDR1 SGHNT, CDR2 YYREEE (reference sequence). The CDR3 DNA reads as TGTGCCAGCAGCTTGCTTACCCTAGCGGGGGGGCCCAGCAATGAGCAGTTCTTC. Amino acid sequence: CASSLLTLAGGPSNEQFF.

This clone has just a few counts. This same CDR3 is encoded by further DNA sequences in the sample. This chain joins TRBV2 and TRBJ1-4, with 10 bases lining up with TRBD1. J was trimmed by 6 bases and V by 8 bases; bases with no gene match: 3. The germline CDR1 and CDR2 sequences are SNHLY and FYNNEI. This CDR3 comprises 13 residues. CDR3 in amino acids: CASSGQGYEKLFF. The CDR3 coding sequence is TGTGCCAGCTCGGGACAGGGGTATGAAAAACTGTTTTTT.

The genes are TRBV2 and TRBJ2-5; 7 bases align to TRBD1. Looked up from germline, CDR1 is SNHLY and CDR2 is FYNNEI. Germline trimming cut 7 bases from V and 2 bases from J; bases unmatched to any gene: 7. The CDR3 contains 14 residues. The CDR3 region has the DNA TGTGCCAGCAAGGGGACAGCCTTACAAGAGACCCAGTACTTC. This codes for CASKGTALQETQYF.

This clone has just one count. The gene calls are TRBV2 and TRBJ2-1; D is unresolved. Trimming removed 2 bases from V and 0 bases from J, with 11 bases in between. The CDR3 is 16 amino acids. CDR1 and CDR2 from the germline V gene are SNHLY and FYNNEI. The DNA of the CDR3 is TGTGCCAGCAGTGAAAAAGAGACTTTCTCCTACAATGAGCAGTTCTTC. Protein product: CASSEKETFSYNEQFF.

V is TRBV28 and J is TRBJ2-1; 12 nucleotides match TRBD2. Germline CDR1 reads MDHEN; CDR2 reads SYDVKM. Germline trimming cut 4 bases from V and 6 bases from J; bases unmatched to any gene: 4. The CDR3 is made up of 15 amino acids. CDR3 loop: CASSYRLAGVNEQFF. As DNA, the CDR3 is TGTGCCAGCAGTTACCGACTAGCGGGGGTCAATGAGCAGTTCTTC.

The chain recombines TRBV5-6 with TRBJ2-7, with 9 bases fitting TRBD1. Germline CDR1 and CDR2: SGHDT and YYEEEE. This CDR3 has 15 amino acids. The V segment lost 3 bases and the J segment 3 bases; nucleotides outside the gene matches: 7. This chain's CDR3 is CASSSSPGQGYEQYF. CDR3 coding DNA: TGTGCCAGCAGCTCCAGTCCGGGACAGGGCTACGAGCAGTACTTC.

This clone is a singleton in its sample. The V and J genes are TRBV4-1 and TRBJ1-5; 7 bases line up with TRBD1. Germline CDR1 and CDR2: MGHRA and YSYEKL. There are 15 residues in the CDR3. Unmatched junction bases numbered 9, after V lost 3 bases and J lost 7 bases. The CDR3 is CASSHDTGAGQPQHF. The CDR3 DNA reads as TGCGCCAGCAGCCATGACACAGGGGCCGGGCAGCCCCAGCATTTT.

V and J are TRBV6-6 and TRBJ2-2; TRBD2 agrees at 7 bases. V lost 4 bases, J lost 5 bases, and 4 bases stayed unmatched. The CDR3 consists of 14 residues. Per germline, CDR1 MNHNY and CDR2 SVGAGI (reference sequence). This CDR3 is CASSFQGGTGELFF. The CDR3 DNA sequence: TGTGCCAGCAGTTTTCAGGGAGGGACCGGGGAGCTGTTTTTT.

The rearrangement joins TRBV27 to TRBJ2-5, with 7 nucleotides matching TRBD2. V dropped 8 bases and J dropped 7; count of bases not matched to a gene: 22. CDR3 length: 17 amino acids. Germline V gene sequence: CDR1 MNHEY, CDR2 SMNVEV (reference sequence). The CDR3 loop is CASSNLFGGSSQGTQYF. The CDR3 DNA sequence: TGTGCCAGCTCTAATCTTTTCGGGGGGTCTTCCCAGGGGACCCAGTACTTC.

The gene calls are TRBV5-4 and TRBJ2-1; 7 positions agree with TRBD1. The trim removed 4 bases at V and 3 bases at J, leaving 10 bases unmatched. CDR3 size: 16 residues. Germline lookup yields CDR1 SGHNT and CDR2 YYREEE (reference sequence). The CDR3 sequence is CASSQGGTGDYNEQFF. CDR3 DNA sequence: TGTGCCAGCAGCCAAGGTGGAACAGGGGACTACAATGAGCAGTTCTTC.

The chain uses TRBV7-9 and TRBJ2-7, with 7 bases aligning to TRBD2. The V and J ends lost 6 bases and 6 bases, in that order; junction bases with no gene match: 5. The CDR3 extends over 12 amino acids. Germline V CDR1 and CDR2: SEHNR, FQNEAQ (reference sequence). CDR3 region: CASRAGGGEQYF. The CDR3 DNA reads as TGTGCCAGCAGGGCTGGGGGGGGCGAGCAGTACTTC.

The rearrangement joins TRBV11-2 to TRBJ2-1; possibly TRBD2 for D (5 bases). This CDR3 has 12 residues. The V end lost 5 bases, the J end lost 6 bases, and 8 bases lay between the germline ends. CDR1 and CDR2 (germline): SGHAT, FQNNGV. CDR3 loop: CASSSSGNEQFF. The CDR3 nucleotides are TGTGCCAGCAGCAGCAGCGGCAATGAGCAGTTCTTC.